The 3 T cell receptor beta chains below come from one sample, sequenced in a study of blood T cell repertoires in COVID-19. Libraries were prepared by immunoSEQ multiplex PCR; TCRdb keeps only in-frame clonotypes and omits some of them. The table includes over 150,000 clones, roughly 84% detected once. The sequenced sample consisted of peripheral blood. Source of these receptors: a man aged 45-60 years with active or convalescent COVID-19.

This chain links TRBV29-1 with TRBJ1-1; D is possibly TRBD1 (5 bases). Germline values: CDR1 SQVTM, CDR2 ANQGSEA. The CDR3 runs 13 residues. The V end lost 6 bases, the J end lost 4 bases, and 15 bases lay between the germline ends. CDR3 nucleotides: TGCAGCGTGGCGCGGGGGTGGGGCACTGAAGCTTTCTTT. Its translation: CSVARGWGTEAFF.

The rearrangement uses TRBV6-1 and TRBJ2-5; possibly TRBD1 for D (5 bases). Germline V gene data show CDR1 as MNHNS and CDR2 as SASEGT. Deletions cut 2 bases from V and 5 bases from J, with 15 bases between. CDR3 length equals 15 residues. CDR3 in amino acids: CASSEIGQGRETQYF. CDR3 nucleotide sequence: TGTGCCAGCAGTGAAATTGGGCAGGGTCGCGAGACCCAGTACTTC.

In its sample, this clone was seen a few times. The rearrangement uses TRBV23-1 and TRBJ2-1; weak D call: TRBD2 (5 bases). TRBV23-1 is an open reading frame, and its role is uncertain. Trimming took off 4 bases at V and 3 bases at J, with 28 bases between the two ends. This CDR3 is built from 20 residues. The DNA for the CDR3 is TGCGCCAGCAGTCCCTCGTTATCGGAGGTAAGGGTGGGAATCTACAATGAGCAGTTCTTC. It is translated as CASSPSLSEVRVGIYNEQFF.